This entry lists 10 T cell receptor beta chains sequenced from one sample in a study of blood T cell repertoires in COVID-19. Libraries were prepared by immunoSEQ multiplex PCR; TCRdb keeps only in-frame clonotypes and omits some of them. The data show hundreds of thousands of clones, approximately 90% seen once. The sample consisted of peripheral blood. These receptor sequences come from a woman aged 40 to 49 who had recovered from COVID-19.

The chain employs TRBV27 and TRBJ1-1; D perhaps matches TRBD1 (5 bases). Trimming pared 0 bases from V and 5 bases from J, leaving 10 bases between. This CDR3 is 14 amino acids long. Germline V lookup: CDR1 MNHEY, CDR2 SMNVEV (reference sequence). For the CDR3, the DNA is TGTGCCAGCAGTTTATCCAGGGTGGGTACTGAAGCTTTCTTT. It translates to CASSLSRVGTEAFF.

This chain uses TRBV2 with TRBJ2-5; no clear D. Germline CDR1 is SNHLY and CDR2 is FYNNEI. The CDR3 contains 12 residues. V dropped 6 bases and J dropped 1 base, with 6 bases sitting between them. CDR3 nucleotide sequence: TGTGCCAGCAGGGGCCTCCAAGAGACCCAGTACTTC. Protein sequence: CASRGLQETQYF.

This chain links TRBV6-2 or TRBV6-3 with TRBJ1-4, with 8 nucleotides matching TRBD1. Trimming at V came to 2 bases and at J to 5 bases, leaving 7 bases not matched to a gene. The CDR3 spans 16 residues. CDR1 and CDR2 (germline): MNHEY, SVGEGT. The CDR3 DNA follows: TGTGCCAGCAGTTACCGAACCGGGACAGGAAATGAAAAACTGTTTTTT. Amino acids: CASSYRTGTGNEKLFF.

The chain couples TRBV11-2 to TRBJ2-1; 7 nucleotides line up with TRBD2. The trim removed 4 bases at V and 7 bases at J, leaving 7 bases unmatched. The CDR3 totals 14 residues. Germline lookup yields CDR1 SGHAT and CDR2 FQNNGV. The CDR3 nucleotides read TGTGCCAGCAGCTGGGGGGGAGAGGGGAATGAGCAGTTCTTC. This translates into CASSWGGEGNEQFF. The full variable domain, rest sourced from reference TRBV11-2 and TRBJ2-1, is EAGVAQSPRYKIIEKRQSVAFWCNPISGHATLYWYQQILGQGPKLLIQFQNNGVVDDSQLPKDRFSAERLKGVDSTLKIQPAKLEDSAVYLCASSWGGEGNEQFFGPGTRLTVL.

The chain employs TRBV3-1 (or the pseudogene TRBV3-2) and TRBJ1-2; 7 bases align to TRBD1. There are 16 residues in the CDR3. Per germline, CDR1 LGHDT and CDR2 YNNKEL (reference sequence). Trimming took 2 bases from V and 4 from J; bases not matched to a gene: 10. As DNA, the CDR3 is TGTGCCAGCAGCCAACACGGACAGGCGTCTCTCTATGGCTACACCTTC. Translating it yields CASSQHGQASLYGYTF.

For the CDR3, the DNA is TGTGCCAGCAGCCCACTAGGGGGGGGCCCGAATCAGCCCCAGCATTTT. Translating gives CASSPLGGGPNQPQHF. The rearrangement links TRBV6-2 or TRBV6-3 to TRBJ1-5; the D gene is possibly TRBD1 (6 bases). The CDR3 loop spans 16 amino acids. Germline assignment: CDR1 MNHEY and CDR2 SVGEGT. V was pared by 6 bases and J by 4 bases, with 19 bases between.

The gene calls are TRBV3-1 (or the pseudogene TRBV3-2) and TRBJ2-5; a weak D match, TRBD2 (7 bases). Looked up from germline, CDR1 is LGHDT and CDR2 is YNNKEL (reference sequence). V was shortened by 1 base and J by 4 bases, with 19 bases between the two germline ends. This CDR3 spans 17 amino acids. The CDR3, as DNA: TGTGCCAGCAGCCAAGGGCTAGCGGAGGGGGGGAGAGAGACCCAGTACTTC. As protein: CASSQGLAEGGRETQYF.

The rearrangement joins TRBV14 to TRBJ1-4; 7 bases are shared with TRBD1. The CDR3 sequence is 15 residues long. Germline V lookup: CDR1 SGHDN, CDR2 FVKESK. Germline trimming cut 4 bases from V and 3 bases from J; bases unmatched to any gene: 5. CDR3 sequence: CASSPGTAPNEKLFF. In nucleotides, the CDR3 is TGTGCCAGCAGCCCCGGGACAGCACCTAATGAAAAACTGTTTTTT.

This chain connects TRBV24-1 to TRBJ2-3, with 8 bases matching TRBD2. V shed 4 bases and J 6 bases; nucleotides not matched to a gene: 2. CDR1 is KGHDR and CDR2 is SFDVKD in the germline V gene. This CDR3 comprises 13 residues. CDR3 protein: CATSESGSDTQYF. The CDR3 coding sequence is TGTGCCACCAGTGAAAGCGGGAGTGATACGCAGTATTTT.

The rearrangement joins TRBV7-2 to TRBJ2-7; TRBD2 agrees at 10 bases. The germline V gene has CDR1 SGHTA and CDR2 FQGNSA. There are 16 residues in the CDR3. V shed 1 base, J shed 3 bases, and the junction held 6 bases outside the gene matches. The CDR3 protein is CASSLGASGSFYEQYF. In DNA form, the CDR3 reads TGTGCCAGCAGCTTAGGGGCTAGCGGGAGCTTCTACGAGCAGTACTTC.